A selection of T cell receptor beta chains follows, all from one sample in a study of cytomegalovirus exposure and HLA in healthy donors. The table came from immunoSEQ multiplex PCR; TCRdb's copy has only in-frame clones and leaves some out. The sample has 90,000 to 120,000 clones, approximately 81% seen once; the top ten hold around 4%. Sequenced input: PBMCs. The receptors shown here come from a female donor in good health and CMV-seropositive. Each CDR3 is given with its conserved first and last residue. Fields, in order: V gene, J gene, clone size, D gene, CDR3 DNA, CDR3 protein. The D gene is left open where the match is weak. Clone size appears in some rows only: once, few, many, or a class for an expanded clone.

>TRBV5-1|TRBJ2-1|few|-
TGCGCCAGCAGCTTGGCCGGGGAGGTCTACAATGAGCAGTTCTTC
CASSLAGEVYNEQFF
>TRBV15|TRBJ1-4|-|-
TGTGCCACCAGCAGAGTTAGGGACGGGAGTGAAAAACTGTTTTTT
CATSRVRDGSEKLFF
>TRBV9|TRBJ2-5|-|-
TGTGCCAGCAGCGTAGCAGGGGAGTACCAAGAGACCCAGTACTTC
CASSVAGEYQETQYF
>TRBV5-1|TRBJ1-1|-|-
TGCGCCAGCAGCGCCGGGGTAAGTGGGATGAACACTGAAGCTTTCTTT
CASSAGVSGMNTEAFF
>TRBV14|TRBJ2-1|few|TRBD2
TGTGCCAGCAGCCCCCGAGCGGGAGCTGTCTACAATGAGCAGTTCTTC
CASSPRAGAVYNEQFF
>TRBV5-6|TRBJ2-7|-|-
TGTGCCAGCAGCTTTGGCACCCACTACGAGCAGTACTTC
CASSFGTHYEQYF
>TRBV4-1|TRBJ2-5|few|TRBD2
TGCGCCAGTTCCGGGACTAGAGGAGAGACCCAGTACTTC
CASSGTRGETQYF
>TRBV9|TRBJ1-4|few|-
TGTGCCAGCAGCCCAGATATCCGGGCTAATGAAAAACTGTTTTTT
CASSPDIRANEKLFF
>TRBV7-2|TRBJ1-1|-|TRBD1
TGTGCCAGCAGCTTAGCCCCCCAGGGGGGTTGGGGCATGAACACTGAAGCTTTCTTT
CASSLAPQGGWGMNTEAFF
>TRBV19|TRBJ2-6|-|-
TGTGCCAGTAGTATAGTGTTCTCTGGGGCCAACGGCCTGACTTTC
CASSIVFSGANGLTF
>TRBV7-2|TRBJ1-1|-|-
TGTGCCAGCAGCTTAGTACGGGGCACTGAAGCTTTCTTT
CASSLVRGTEAFF
>TRBV9|TRBJ1-2|-|-
TGTGCCAGCAGCGCAGAAGGGGCAGGGATCTATGGCTACACCTTC
CASSAEGAGIYGYTF
>TRBV7-9|TRBJ2-1|-|TRBD2
TGTGCCAGCAGCCGTTCTAAAGCCGGGACTAGAAGCTGGTATGAGCAGTTCTTC
CASSRSKAGTRSWYEQFF
>TRBV2|TRBJ2-5|-|-
TGTGCCAGCAGCGTGGCCCGGGAGAGAAGGGCAGGGACCCAGTACTTC
CASSVARERRAGTQYF
>TRBV5-4|TRBJ2-1|-|TRBD2
TGTGCCAGCAGCCCCCCGGGGGGAGGTTACAATGAGCAGTTCTTC
CASSPPGGGYNEQFF
>TRBV4-1|TRBJ2-1|-|TRBD2
TGCGCCAGCAGCCAAGGGTGGGAGACTAGCCTTAGGAATGAGCAGTTCTTC
CASSQGWETSLRNEQFF
>TRBV9|TRBJ2-1|-|-
TGTGCCAGCAGCGTTGACCCCCGGGGAAATGAGCAGTTCTTC
CASSVDPRGNEQFF
>TRBV2|TRBJ1-5|few|TRBD1
TGTGCCAGCAACCGGGACAGTCATCAGCCCCAGCATTTT
CASNRDSHQPQHF
>TRBV6-1|TRBJ2-1|-|TRBD2
TGTGCCAGCAGGGGGGCGGGACTAGCCTCGAATGAGCAGTTCTTC
CASRGAGLASNEQFF
>TRBV5-1|TRBJ1-2|few|TRBD1
TGCGCCAGCAGCTCGGGACAGTTAAGCTATGGCTACACCTTC
CASSSGQLSYGYTF
>TRBV7-2|TRBJ1-5|-|-
TGTGCCAGCAGCTTAGGGGGAGGAACCATGAGCAATCAGCCCCAGCATTTT
CASSLGGGTMSNQPQHF
>TRBV7-9|TRBJ1-1|-|-
TGTTCCAGCAGCTTCAGACAGGCCCCTGAAGCTTTCTTT
CSSSFRQAPEAFF
>TRBV4-3|TRBJ1-2|-|-
TGCGCCAGCAGCCAAGCCTTTCCGGGGGGGTCCTATGGCTACACCTTC
CASSQAFPGGSYGYTF
>TRBV27|TRBJ2-3|-|-
TGTGCCAGCAGTAGGAGGGTCACAGATACGCAGTATTTT
CASSRRVTDTQYF
>TRBV6-5|TRBJ1-1|-|-
TGTGCCAGCAGGAGGGACACCCTGAACACTGAAGCTTTCTTT
CASRRDTLNTEAFF
>TRBV28|TRBJ1-4|once|TRBD1
TGTGCCACCAGACAGGGCGGGGGTGAAAAACTGTTTTTT
CATRQGGGEKLFF
>TRBV6-4|TRBJ1-2|few|TRBD1
TGTGCCAGCAGTGCCTATCCACAGGGGACCGTGAGGGGCTACACCTTC
CASSAYPQGTVRGYTF
>TRBV7-9|TRBJ2-3|-|-
TGTGCCAGCAGCTTAGCCGTTAACTTAGATACGCAGTATTTT
CASSLAVNLDTQYF
>TRBV29-1|TRBJ1-2|few|TRBD1
TGCAGCGTTGATTGGACAGGCGATTATGGCTACACCTTC
CSVDWTGDYGYTF
>TRBV6-5|TRBJ1-5|-|-
TGTGCCAGCAGGGGCACAGGGAGCAATCAGCCCCAGCATTTT
CASRGTGSNQPQHF